The clone carrying this T cell receptor beta chain showed up just a few times. Its antigen is currently unknown. The source of the sample is a study of T cell repertoires in cytomegalovirus infection. Study-wide context: A matching HLA type, together with CMV infection, was signaled by public TCR beta signatures.

TCRdb redid the calling of the reads with MiXCR, one entry per CDR3 protein. The table records around 740,000 distinct CDR3 sequences, about 40% of them present only once. The V gene end was trimmed by 0 bases and the J gene end by 4 bases; junction bases not matched to a gene: 12. Germline V CDR1 and CDR2: LGHNA, YNFKEQ. The CDR3 spans 18 residues. Overall study results and limits: Ex vivo responses were dominated by HLA-C-restricted CMV-specific TCR beta clonotypes. Based on cumulative public TCR beta family frequency, carriers of CMV plus the relevant HLA were identified.

This chain uses TRBV4-2 with TRBJ1-1; 9 nucleotides align to TRBD1. The material sequenced was PBMCs. The origin of this receptor is a human donor in good health (CMV status not recorded). Some clones in this sample may be carry-over from other donors' samples. The CDR3, as DNA: TGTGCCAGCAGCCAAGATTGGGCTCCGACAGGGGGAGTCACTGAAGCTTTCTTT. The encoded protein is CASSQDWAPTGGVTEAFF.